The source of this T cell receptor (beta chain) is a study of cytomegalovirus exposure and HLA in healthy donors. Points from the study as a whole: The study recorded 150 to 200 TCR beta chains that were cytomegalovirus-associated.

Regarding this clone: Its antigen is not known.

Primers: 60 Vbeta forward and 13 Jbeta reverse. Only in-frame clones appear in the TCRdb table, and some are missing; sequencing was by immunoSEQ multiplex PCR. The data show 120,000 or so clones, about 80% seen once. Input material: PBMCs. The TCR was taken from a male donor in good health and CMV-seronegative.

The CDR3 protein is CASSLLGDTLVSYTF. The CDR3 coding sequence is TGTGCCAGCAGTCTCCTGGGGGACACGTTAGTCAGCTACACCTTC. The genes are TRBV28 and TRBJ1-2; possible D gene TRBD1, 6 bases. V was shortened by 5 bases and J by 9 bases, with 22 bases between the two germline ends. This CDR3 region has 15 residues. CDR1 is MDHEN and CDR2 is SYDVKM in the germline V gene.